The table lists the clone carrying this TCR beta chain with many counts. The repertoire was sequenced with immunoSEQ multiplex PCR; TCRdb's copy has only in-frame clones and lacks some. The sample yields about 220,000 clones, 84% seen once. The sample comes from a study of blood T cell repertoires in COVID-19. Sample: peripheral blood. This receptor was identified in a woman aged 30 to 39 who had recovered from COVID-19.

CDR3 sequence reads: CASRVGPSGGEQFF. The CDR3 DNA sequence: TGTGCCAGCAGGGTGGGACCGAGCGGGGGTGAGCAGTTCTTC. The gene calls are TRBV6-5 and TRBJ2-1; 8 bases are shared with TRBD2. The CDR3 length is 14 residues. Germline values: CDR1 MNHEY, CDR2 SVGAGI. V shed 6 bases, J shed 9 bases, and the junction held 10 bases outside the gene matches.